Listed here is a single T cell receptor (beta chain). Its specificity is unknown. V was clipped by 0 bases and J by 4 bases; unmatched bases: 1. CDR1 and CDR2 from the germline V gene are SGHKS and YYEKEE (reference sequence). There are 13 residues in the CDR3. These data come from a study of T cell responses to AZD1222 COVID-19 vaccine. TCRdb's table, derived via immunoSEQ multiplex PCR, lists solely in-frame clones and lacks some. This table holds roughly 120,000 clones, around 90% found once. Study-level findings and limits: An increase in Spike-specific TCR breadth and depth was observed after two AZD1222 doses. Among those given AZD1222, only six were seropositive at baseline.

The receptor comes from an adult in good health. The sample in question was peripheral blood, obtained on day 0 of AZD1222 vaccination. The rearrangement joins TRBV5-5 to TRBJ2-7; TRBD1 aligns across 7 bases. The CDR3 loop is CASSLDRGYEQYF. CDR3 nucleotide sequence: TGTGCCAGCAGCTTGGACAGGGGTTACGAGCAGTACTTC.